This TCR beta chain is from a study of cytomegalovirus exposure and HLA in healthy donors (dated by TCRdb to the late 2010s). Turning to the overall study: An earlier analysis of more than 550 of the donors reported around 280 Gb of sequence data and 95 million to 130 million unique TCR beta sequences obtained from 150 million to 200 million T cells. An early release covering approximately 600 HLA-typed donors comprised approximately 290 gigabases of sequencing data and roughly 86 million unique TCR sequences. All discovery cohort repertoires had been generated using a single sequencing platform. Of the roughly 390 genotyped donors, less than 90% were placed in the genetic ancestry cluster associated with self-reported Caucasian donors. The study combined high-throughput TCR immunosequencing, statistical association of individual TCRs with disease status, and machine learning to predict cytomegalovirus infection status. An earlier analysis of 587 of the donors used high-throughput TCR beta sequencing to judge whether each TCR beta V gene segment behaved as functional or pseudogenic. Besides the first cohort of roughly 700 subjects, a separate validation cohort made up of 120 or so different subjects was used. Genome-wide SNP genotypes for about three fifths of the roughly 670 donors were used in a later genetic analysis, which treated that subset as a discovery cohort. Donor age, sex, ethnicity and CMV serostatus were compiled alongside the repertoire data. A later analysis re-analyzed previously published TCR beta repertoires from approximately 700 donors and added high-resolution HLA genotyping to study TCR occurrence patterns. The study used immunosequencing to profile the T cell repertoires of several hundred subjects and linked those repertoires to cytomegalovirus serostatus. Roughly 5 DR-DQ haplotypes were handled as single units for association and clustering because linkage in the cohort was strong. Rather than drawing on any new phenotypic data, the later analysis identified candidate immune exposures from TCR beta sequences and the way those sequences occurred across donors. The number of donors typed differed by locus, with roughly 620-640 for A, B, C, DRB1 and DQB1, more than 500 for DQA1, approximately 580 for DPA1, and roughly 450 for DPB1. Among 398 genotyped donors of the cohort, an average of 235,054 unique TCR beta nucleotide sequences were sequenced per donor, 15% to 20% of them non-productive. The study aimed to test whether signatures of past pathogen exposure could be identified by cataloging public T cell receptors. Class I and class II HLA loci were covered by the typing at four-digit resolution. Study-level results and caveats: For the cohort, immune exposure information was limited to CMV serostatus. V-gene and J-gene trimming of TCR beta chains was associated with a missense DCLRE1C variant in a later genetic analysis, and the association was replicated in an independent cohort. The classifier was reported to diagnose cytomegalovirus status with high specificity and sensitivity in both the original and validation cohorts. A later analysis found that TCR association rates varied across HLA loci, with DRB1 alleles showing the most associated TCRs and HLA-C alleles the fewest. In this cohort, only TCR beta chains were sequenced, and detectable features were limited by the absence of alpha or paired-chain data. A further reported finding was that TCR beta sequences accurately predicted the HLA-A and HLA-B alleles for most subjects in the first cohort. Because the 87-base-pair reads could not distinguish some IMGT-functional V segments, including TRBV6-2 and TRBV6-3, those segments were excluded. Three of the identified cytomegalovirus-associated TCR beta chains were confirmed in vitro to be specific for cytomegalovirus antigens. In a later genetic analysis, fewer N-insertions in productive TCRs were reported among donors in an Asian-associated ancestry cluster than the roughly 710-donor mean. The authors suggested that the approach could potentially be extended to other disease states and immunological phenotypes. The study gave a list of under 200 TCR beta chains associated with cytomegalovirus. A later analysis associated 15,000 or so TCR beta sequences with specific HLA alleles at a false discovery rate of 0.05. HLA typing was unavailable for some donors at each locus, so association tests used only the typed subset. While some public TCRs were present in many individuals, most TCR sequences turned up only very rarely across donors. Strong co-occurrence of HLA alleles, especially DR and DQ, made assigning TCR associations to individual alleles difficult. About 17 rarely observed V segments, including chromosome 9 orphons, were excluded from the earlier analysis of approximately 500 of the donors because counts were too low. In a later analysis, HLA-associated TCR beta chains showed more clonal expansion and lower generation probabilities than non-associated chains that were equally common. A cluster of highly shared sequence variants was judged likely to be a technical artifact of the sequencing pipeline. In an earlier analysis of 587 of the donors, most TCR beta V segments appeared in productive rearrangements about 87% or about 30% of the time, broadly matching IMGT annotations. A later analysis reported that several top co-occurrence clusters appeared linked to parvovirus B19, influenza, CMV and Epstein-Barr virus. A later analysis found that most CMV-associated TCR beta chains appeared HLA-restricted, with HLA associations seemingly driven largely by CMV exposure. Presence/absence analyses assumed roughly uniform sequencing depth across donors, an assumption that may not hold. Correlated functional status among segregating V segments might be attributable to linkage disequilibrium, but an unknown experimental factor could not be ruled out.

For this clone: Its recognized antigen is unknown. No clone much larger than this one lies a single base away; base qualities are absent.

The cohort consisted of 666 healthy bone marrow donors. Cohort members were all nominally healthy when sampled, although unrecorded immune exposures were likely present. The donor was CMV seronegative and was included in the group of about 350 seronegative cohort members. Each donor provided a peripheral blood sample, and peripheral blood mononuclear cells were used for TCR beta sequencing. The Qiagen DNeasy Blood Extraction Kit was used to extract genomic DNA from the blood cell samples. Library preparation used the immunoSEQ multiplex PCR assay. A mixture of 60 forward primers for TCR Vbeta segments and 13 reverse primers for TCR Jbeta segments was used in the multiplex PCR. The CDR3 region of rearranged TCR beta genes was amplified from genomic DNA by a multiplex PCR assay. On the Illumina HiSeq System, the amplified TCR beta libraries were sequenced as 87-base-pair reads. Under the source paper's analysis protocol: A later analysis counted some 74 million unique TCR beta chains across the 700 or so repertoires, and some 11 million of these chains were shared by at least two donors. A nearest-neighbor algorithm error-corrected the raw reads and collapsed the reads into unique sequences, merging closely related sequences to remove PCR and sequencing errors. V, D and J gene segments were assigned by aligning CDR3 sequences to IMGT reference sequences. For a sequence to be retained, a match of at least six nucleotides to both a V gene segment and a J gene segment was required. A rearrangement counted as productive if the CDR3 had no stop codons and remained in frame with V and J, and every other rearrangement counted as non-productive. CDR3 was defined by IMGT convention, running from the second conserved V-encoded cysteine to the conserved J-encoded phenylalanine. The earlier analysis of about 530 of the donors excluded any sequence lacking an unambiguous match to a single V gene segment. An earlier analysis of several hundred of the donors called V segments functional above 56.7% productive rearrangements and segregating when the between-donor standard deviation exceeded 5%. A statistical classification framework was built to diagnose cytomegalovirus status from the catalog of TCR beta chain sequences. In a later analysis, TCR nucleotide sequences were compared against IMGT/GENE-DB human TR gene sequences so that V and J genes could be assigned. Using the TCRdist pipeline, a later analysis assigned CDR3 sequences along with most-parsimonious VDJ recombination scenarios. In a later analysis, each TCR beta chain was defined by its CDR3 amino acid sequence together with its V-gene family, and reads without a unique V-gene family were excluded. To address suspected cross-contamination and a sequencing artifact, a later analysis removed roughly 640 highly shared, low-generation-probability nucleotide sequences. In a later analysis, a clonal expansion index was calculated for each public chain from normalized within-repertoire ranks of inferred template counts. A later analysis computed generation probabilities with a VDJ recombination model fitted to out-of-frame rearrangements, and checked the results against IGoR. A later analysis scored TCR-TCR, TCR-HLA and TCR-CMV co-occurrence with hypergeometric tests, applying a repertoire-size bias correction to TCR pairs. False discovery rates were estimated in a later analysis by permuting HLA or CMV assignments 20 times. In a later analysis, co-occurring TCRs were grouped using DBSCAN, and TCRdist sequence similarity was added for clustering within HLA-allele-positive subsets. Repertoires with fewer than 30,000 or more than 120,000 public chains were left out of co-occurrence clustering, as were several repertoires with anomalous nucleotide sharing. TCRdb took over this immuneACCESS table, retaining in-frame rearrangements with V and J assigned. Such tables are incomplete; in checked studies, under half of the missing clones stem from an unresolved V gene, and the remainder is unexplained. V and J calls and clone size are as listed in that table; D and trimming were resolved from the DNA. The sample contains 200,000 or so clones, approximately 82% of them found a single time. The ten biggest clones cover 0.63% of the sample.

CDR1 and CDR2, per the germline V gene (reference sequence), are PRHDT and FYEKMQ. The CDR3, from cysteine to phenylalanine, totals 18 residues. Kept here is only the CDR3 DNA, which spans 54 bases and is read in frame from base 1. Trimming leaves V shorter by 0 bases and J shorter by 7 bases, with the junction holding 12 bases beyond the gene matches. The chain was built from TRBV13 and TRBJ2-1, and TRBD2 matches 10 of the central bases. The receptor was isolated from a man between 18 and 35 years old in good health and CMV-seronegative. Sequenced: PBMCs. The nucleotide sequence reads TGTGCCAGCAGCTTAGGCCTAACGGGTAGCGGGAGGCGAAATGAGCAGTTCTTC. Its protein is CASSLGLTGSGRRNEQFF.